This is a list of T cell receptor beta chains from one sample in a study of CD8 T cells in ankylosing spondylitis. Each CDR3 protein gets one entry after TCRdb re-called the 5' RACE reads with MiXCR. This table holds more than 500,000 distinct CDR3 sequences, 5.3% found once. The sample taken for sequencing was blood, either unsorted or a sorted T cell fraction (not recorded which). These receptors all stem from a male donor with ankylosing spondylitis. CDR3s include the opening cysteine and the closing phenylalanine or tryptophan. The order of the fields is clone size, D gene, V gene, CDR3 length, J gene, CDR3 DNA, CDR3 protein. D genes are given only for firm matches. Clone size, where shown, is once, few, many, or a class for clones that have expanded.

>NA|NA|TRBV24-1|14|TRBJ2-3
TGTGCCACCAGTGATCTCCCGGGAGTGGATACGCAGTATTTT
CATSDLPGVDTQYF
>many|TRBD1|TRBV29-1|12|TRBJ2-7
TGCAGCGTCGATGGGGATGACAGGGCAAAGTACTTC
CSVDGDDRAKYF
>many|NA|TRBV7-2|13|TRBJ2-1
TGTGCCAGCAGCTTAGTTAGTGCCGATGAGCAGTTCTTC
CASSLVSADEQFF
>NA|NA|TRBV14|15|TRBJ2-1
TGTGCCAGCAGCCAATATCAGGGTGGGTACAATGAGCAGTTCTTC
CASSQYQGGYNEQFF
>many|NA|TRBV7-2|11|TRBJ2-1
TGTGCCAGCAGCTTGGTAGGACAGCAGTTCTTC
CASSLVGQQFF
>many|NA|TRBV15|12|TRBJ1-5
TGTGCCACCAGCAGAGATGGGGGCCCCCAGCATTTT
CATSRDGGPQHF
>NA|NA|TRBV14|15|TRBJ2-1
TGTGCCAGCAGCCCCCGAGGCCCAAAATACAATGAGCAGTTCTTC
CASSPRGPKYNEQFF
>many|NA|TRBV10-3|17|TRBJ1-2
TGTGCCATCAGTGAGTCAATGGTGCAGGGCCGCGCGATTGGCTACACCTTC
CAISESMVQGRAIGYTF
>many|NA|TRBV29-1|15|TRBJ2-7
TGCAGCGTTAGCCGGCCGGGATCCCCCTCCTACGAGCAGTACTTC
CSVSRPGSPSYEQYF
>many|NA|TRBV5-1|15|TRBJ2-2
TGCGCCAGCAGCTTGGGCGGGGTGAACACCGGGGAGCTGTTTTTT
CASSLGGVNTGELFF
>many|NA|TRBV28|15|TRBJ1-5
TGTGCCAGCAGTTTCAGATTGGGGGAGAATCAGCCCCAGCATTTT
CASSFRLGENQPQHF
>many|NA|TRBV7-9|11|TRBJ2-3
TGTGCCGGAAGGGCGACAGATACGCAGTATTTT
CAGRATDTQYF
>many|NA|TRBV29-1|8|TRBJ2-4
TGCAGCGCTGTTCGGTTCTATTTC
CSAVRFYF
>many|NA|TRBV9|12|TRBJ1-2
TGTGCCAGCAGCGTATGGTCATATGGCTACACCTTC
CASSVWSYGYTF
>NA|TRBD1|TRBV5-1|17|TRBJ2-2
TGCGCCAGCAGCTTGATGGGACAGGGGGCGAACACCGGGGAGCTGTTTTTT
CASSLMGQGANTGELFF
>few|TRBD2|TRBV18|16|TRBJ2-3
TGTGCCAGCTCAGCGGGACTAGCGGGAGGCCCCGATACGCAGTATTTT
CASSAGLAGGPDTQYF
>many|TRBD1|TRBV5-1|14|TRBJ2-5
TGCGCCAGCAGCTCCGGGACAGGGTGGGAGACCCAGTACTTC
CASSSGTGWETQYF
>many|NA|TRBV6-2/TRBV6-3|13|TRBJ1-6
TGTGCCAGCAGTTTGTCGCAGAATTCACCCCTCCACTTT
CASSLSQNSPLHF
>few|NA|TRBV5-1|15|TRBJ1-1
TGCGCCAGCAGCCGGGGCCAGGGCATGAACACTGAAGCTTTCTTT
CASSRGQGMNTEAFF